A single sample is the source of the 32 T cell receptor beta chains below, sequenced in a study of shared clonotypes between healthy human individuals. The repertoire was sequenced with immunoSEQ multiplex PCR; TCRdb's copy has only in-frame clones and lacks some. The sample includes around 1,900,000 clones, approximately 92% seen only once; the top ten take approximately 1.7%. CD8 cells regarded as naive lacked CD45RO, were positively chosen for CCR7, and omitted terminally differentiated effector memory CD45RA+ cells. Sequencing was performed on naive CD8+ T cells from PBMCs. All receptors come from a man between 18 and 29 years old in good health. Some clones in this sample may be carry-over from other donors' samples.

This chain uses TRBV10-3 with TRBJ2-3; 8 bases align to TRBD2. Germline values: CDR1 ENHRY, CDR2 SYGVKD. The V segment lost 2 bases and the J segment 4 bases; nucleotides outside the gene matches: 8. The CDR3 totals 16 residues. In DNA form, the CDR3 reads TGTGCCATCAGTGAGAGGGGTAGCGGGAAGTCAGATACGCAGTATTTT. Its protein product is CAISERGSGKSDTQYF.

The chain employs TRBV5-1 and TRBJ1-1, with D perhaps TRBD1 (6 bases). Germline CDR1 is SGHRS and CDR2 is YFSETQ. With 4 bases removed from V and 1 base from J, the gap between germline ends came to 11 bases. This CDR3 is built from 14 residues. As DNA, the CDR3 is TGCGCCAGCAGCCTCCCGGGACAGAACACTGAAGCTTTCTTT. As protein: CASSLPGQNTEAFF. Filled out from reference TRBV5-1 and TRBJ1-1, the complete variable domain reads KAGVTQTPRYLIKTRGQQVTLSCSPISGHRSVSWYQQTPGQGLQFLFEYFSETQRNKGNFPGRFSGRQFSNSRSEMNVSTLELGDSALYLCASSLPGQNTEAFFGQGTRLTVV.

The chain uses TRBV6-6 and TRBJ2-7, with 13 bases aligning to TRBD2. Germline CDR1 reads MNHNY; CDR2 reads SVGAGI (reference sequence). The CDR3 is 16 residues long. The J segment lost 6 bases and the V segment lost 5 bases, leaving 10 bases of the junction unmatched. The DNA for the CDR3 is TGTGCCAGCAGTCCTCTGGGACTAGCGGGACCGGGCGAGCAGTACTTC. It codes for CASSPLGLAGPGEQYF.

The CDR3 region is CASSAPSGGSDYGYTF. DNA for the CDR3: TGTGCCAGTAGTGCCCCCTCCGGGGGGTCCGACTATGGCTACACCTTC. This sequence joins TRBV19 and TRBJ1-2, with D perhaps matching TRBD1 (5 bases). Trimming left V 5 bases short and J 3 bases short, with 19 bases between. The V gene's germline CDR1 is LNHDA and CDR2 SQIVND (reference sequence). CDR3 length equals 16 residues.

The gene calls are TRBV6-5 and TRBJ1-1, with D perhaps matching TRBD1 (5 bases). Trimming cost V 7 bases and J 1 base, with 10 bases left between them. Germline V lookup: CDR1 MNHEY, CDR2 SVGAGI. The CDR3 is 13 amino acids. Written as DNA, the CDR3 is TGTGCCAGCACCATGACAGCGAACACTGAAGCTTTCTTT. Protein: CASTMTANTEAFF.

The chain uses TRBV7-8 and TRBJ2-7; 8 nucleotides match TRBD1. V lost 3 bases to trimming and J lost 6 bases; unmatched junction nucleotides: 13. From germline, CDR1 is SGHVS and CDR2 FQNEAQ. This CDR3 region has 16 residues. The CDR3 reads CASSFNPAIGQGEQYF. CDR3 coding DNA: TGTGCCAGCAGCTTTAACCCCGCTATAGGACAGGGCGAGCAGTACTTC.

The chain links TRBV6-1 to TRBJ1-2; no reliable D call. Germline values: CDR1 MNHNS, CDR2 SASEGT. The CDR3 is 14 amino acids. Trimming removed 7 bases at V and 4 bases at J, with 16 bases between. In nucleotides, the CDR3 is TGTGCCAGCATGATGACGCGCACCACCTATGGCTACACCTTC. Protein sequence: CASMMTRTTYGYTF.

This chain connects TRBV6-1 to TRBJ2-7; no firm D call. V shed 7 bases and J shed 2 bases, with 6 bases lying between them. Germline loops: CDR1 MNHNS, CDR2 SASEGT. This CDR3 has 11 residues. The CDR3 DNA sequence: TGTGCCAGCACCCATACCTACGAGCAGTACTTC. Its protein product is CASTHTYEQYF.

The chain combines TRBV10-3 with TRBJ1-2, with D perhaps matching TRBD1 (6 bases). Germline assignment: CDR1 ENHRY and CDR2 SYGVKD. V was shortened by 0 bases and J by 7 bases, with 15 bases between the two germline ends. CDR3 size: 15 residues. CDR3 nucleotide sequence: TGTGCCATCAGTGAGTCCACAGGGTGGGGCGGTGGCTACACCTTC. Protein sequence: CAISESTGWGGGYTF.

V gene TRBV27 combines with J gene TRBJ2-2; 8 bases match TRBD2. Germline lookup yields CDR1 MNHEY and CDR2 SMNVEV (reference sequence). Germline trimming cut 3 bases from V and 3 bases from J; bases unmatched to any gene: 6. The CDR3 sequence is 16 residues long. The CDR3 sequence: CASSFLLAGYTGELFF. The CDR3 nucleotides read TGTGCCAGCAGTTTCCTTCTAGCGGGCTACACCGGGGAGCTGTTTTTT.

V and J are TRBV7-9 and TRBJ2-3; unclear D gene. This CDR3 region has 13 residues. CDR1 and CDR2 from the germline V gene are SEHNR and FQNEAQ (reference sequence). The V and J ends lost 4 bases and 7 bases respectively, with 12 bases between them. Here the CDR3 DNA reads TGTGCCAGCAGCTCCCGACTTGAACATACGCAGTATTTT. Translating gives CASSSRLEHTQYF.

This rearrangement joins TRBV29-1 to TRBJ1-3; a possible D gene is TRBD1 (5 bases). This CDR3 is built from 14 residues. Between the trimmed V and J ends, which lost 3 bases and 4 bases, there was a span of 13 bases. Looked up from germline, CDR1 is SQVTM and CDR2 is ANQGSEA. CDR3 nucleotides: TGCAGCGTTGAGGGGGAGTCGACAGGAAACACCATATATTTT. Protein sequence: CSVEGESTGNTIYF.

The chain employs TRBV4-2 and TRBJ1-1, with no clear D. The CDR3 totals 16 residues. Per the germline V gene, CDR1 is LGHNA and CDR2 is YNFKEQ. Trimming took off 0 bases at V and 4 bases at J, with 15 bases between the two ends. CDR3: CASSQDRGTPGTEAFF. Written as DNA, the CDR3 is TGTGCCAGCAGCCAAGATCGTGGCACTCCGGGCACTGAAGCTTTCTTT.

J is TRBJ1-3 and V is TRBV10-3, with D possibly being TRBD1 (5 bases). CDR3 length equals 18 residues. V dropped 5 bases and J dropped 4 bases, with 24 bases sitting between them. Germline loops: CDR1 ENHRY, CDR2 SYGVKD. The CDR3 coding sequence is TGTGCCATCAGTTCAGCCCTCAGGGCGGTCGAGGGAGGAAACACCATATATTTT. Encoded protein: CAISSALRAVEGGNTIYF.

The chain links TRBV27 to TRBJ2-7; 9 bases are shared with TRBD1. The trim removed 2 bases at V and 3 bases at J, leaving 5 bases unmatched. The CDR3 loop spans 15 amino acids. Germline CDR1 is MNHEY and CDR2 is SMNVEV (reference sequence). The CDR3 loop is CASSLRQGVVYEQYF. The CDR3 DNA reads TGTGCCAGCAGTTTAAGACAGGGGGTTGTCTACGAGCAGTACTTC.

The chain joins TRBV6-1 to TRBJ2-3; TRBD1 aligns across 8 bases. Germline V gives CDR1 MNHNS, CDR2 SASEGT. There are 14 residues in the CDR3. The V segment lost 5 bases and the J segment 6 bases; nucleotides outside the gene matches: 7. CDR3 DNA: TGTGCCAGCAGTCCCAGGGGGCCCTTCGATACGCAGTATTTT. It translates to CASSPRGPFDTQYF.

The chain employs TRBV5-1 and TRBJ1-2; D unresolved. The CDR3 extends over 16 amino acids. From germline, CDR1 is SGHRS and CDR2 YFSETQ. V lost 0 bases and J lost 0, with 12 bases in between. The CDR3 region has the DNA TGCGCCAGCAGCTTGGGACCGGGCCCGACTAACTATGGCTACACCTTC. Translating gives CASSLGPGPTNYGYTF.

This chain's CDR3 is CASSLPRDRNDEKLFF. Written as DNA, the CDR3 is TGCGCCAGCAGCCTCCCCCGGGACAGGAATGATGAAAAACTGTTTTTT. The chain has TRBV4-1 and TRBJ1-4, with TRBD1 identical over 8 bases. Germline V gives CDR1 MGHRA, CDR2 YSYEKL. This CDR3 spans 16 amino acids. V gave up 4 bases and J gave up 6 bases; unmatched junction bases: 10.

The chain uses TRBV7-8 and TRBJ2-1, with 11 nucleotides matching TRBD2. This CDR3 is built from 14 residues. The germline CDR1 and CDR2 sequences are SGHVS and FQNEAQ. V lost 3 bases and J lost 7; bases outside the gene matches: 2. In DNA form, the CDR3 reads TGTGCCAGCAGCTTCGGGACTAGCGGTAATGAGCAGTTCTTC. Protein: CASSFGTSGNEQFF.

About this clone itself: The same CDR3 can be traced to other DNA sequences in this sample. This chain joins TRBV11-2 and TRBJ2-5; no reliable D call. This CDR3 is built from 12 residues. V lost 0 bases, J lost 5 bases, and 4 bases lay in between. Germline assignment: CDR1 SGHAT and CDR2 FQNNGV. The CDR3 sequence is CASSLELETQYF. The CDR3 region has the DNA TGTGCCAGCAGCTTAGAACTGGAGACCCAGTACTTC.

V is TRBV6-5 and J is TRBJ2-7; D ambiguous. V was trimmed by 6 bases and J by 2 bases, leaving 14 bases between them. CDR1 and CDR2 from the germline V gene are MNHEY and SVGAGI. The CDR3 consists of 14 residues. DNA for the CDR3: TGTGCCAGCAGCATAGGCCCTGCCCCCTACGAGCAGTACTTC. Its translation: CASSIGPAPYEQYF.

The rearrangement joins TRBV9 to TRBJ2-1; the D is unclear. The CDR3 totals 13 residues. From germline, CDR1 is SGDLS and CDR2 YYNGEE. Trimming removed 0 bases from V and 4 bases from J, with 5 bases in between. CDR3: CASSVGPYNEQFF. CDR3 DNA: TGTGCCAGCAGCGTAGGCCCTTACAATGAGCAGTTCTTC. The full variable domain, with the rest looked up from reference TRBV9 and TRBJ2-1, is DSGVTQTPKHLITATGQRVTLRCSPRSGDLSVYWYQQSLDQGLQFLIQYYNGEERAKGNILERFSAQQFPDLHSELNLSSLELGDSALYFCASSVGPYNEQFFGPGTRLTVL.

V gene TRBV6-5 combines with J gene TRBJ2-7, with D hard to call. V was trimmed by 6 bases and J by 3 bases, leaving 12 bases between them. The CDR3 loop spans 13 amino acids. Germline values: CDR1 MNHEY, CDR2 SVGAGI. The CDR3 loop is CASSLHRHYEQYF. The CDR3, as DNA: TGTGCCAGCAGCCTACATCGGCACTACGAGCAGTACTTC.

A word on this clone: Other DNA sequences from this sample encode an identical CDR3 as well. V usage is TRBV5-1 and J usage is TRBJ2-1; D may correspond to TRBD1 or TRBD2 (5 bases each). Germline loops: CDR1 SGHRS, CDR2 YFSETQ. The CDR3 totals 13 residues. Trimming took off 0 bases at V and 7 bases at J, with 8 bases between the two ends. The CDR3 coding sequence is TGCGCCAGCAGCTTGGCGAGGGGTAATGAGCAGTTCTTC. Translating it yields CASSLARGNEQFF.

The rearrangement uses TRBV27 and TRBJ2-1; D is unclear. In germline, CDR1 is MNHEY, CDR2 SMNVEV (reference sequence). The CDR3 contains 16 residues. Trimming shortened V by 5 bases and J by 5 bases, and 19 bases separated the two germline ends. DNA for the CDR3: TGTGCCAGCAGTACCAGGTGGGAAGGTTTGGACAATGAGCAGTTCTTC. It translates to CASSTRWEGLDNEQFF.

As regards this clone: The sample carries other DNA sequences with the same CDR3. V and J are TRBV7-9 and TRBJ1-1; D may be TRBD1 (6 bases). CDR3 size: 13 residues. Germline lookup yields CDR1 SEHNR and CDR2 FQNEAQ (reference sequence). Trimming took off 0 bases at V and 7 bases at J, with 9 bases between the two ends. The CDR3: CASSLAGGDEAFF. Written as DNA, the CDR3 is TGTGCCAGCAGCTTAGCAGGGGGAGATGAAGCTTTCTTT.

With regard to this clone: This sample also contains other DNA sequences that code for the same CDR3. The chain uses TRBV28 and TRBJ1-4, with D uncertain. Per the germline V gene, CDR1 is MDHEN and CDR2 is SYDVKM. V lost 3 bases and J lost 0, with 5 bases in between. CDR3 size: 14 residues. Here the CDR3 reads CASSFGATNEKLFF. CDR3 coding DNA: TGTGCCAGCAGTTTTGGTGCAACTAATGAAAAACTGTTTTTT.

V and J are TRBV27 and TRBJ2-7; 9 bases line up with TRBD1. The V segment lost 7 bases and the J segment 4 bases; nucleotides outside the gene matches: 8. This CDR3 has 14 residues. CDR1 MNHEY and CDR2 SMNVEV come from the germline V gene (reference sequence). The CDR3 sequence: CASTSQGAGYEQYF. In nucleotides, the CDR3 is TGTGCCAGCACATCACAGGGGGCCGGGTACGAGCAGTACTTC.

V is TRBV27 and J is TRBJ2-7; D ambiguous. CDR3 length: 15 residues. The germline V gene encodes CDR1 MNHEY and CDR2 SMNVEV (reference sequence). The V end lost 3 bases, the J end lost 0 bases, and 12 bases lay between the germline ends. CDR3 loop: CASSLLGFSSYEQYF. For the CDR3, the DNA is TGTGCCAGCAGTTTGTTGGGATTTAGCTCCTACGAGCAGTACTTC.

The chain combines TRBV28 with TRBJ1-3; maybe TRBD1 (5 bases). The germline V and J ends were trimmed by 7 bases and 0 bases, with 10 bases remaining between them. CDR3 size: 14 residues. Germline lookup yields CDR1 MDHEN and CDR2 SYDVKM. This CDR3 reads CASTLGGSGNTIYF. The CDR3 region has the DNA TGTGCCAGCACCCTCGGGGGCTCTGGAAACACCATATATTTT.

CDR3 in DNA: TGTGCCGGGGCGGGAGACGTTAAGGATACGCAGTATTTT. It specifies CAGAGDVKDTQYF. The rearrangement joins TRBV10-3 to TRBJ2-3; TRBD2 aligns across 7 bases. Germline assignment: CDR1 ENHRY and CDR2 SYGVKD. The CDR3 loop spans 13 amino acids. The junction had 11 bases not matched to a gene; V was cut back by 11 bases and J by 6 bases.

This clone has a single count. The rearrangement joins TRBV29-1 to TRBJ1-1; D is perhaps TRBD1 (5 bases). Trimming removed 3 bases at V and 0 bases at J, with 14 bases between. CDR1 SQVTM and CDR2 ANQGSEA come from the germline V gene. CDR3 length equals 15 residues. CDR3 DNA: TGCAGCGTTGATTTGGGACGGAAGATGAACACTGAAGCTTTCTTT. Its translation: CSVDLGRKMNTEAFF. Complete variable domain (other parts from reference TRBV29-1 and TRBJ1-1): SAVISQKPSRDICQRGTSLTIQCQVDSQVTMMFWYRQQPGQSLTLIATANQGSEATYESGFVIDKFPISRPNLTFSTLTVSNMSPEDSSIYLCSVDLGRKMNTEAFFGQGTRLTVV.